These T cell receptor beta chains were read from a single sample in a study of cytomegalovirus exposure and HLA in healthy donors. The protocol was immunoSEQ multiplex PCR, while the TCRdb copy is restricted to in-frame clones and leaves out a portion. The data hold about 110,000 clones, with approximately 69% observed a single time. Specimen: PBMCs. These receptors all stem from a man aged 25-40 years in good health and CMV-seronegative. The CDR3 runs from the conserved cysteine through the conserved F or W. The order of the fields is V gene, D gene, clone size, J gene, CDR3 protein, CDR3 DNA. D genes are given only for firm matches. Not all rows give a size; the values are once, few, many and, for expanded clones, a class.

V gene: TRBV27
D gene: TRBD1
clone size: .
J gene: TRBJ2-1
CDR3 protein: CASSSPPGRGTVNEQFF
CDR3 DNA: TGTGCCAGCAGTTCCCCCCCGGGCAGGGGGACGGTAAATGAGCAGTTCTTC

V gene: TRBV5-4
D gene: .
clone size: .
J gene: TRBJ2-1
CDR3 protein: CASEGGQLYNEQFF
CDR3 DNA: TGTGCCAGCGAGGGTGGTCAGCTCTACAATGAGCAGTTCTTC

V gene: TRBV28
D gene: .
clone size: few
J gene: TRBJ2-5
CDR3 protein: CASIVRGRGETQYF
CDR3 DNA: TGTGCCAGCATCGTGCGGGGCCGGGGTGAGACCCAGTACTTC

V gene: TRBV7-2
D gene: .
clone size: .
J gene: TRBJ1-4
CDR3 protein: CASRGGAWEKLFF
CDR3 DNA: TGTGCCAGCAGGGGGGGGGCATGGGAAAAACTGTTTTTT

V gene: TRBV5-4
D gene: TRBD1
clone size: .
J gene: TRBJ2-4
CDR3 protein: CASSSQQGTKNIQYF
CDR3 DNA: TGTGCCAGCAGCTCTCAACAGGGGACCAAAAACATTCAGTACTTC

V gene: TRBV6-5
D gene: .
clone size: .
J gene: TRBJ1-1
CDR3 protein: CASSPRLGTEAFF
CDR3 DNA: TGTGCCAGCAGTCCACGACTCGGAACTGAAGCTTTCTTT

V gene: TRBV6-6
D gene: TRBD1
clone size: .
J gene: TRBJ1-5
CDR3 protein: CASSMQGAIQPQHF
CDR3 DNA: TGTGCCAGCAGTATGCAGGGGGCTATTCAGCCCCAGCATTTT

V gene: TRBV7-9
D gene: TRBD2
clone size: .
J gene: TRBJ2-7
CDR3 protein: CASSLSGTSGSEQYF
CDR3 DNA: TGTGCCAGCAGCTTATCGGGGACTAGCGGGAGCGAGCAGTACTTC

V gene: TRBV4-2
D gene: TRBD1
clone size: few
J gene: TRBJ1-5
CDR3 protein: CASSQDQGTGWNQPQHF
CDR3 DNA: TGTGCCAGCAGCCAAGATCAGGGGACAGGGTGGAATCAGCCCCAGCATTTT

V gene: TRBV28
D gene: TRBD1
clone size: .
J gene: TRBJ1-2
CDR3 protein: CASSSLGQGTTNYGYTF
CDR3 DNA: TGTGCCAGCAGCTCCCTGGGACAGGGGACTACTAACTATGGCTACACCTTC

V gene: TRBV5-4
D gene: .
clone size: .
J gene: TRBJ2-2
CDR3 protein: CASSWGLGNTGELFF
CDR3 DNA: TGTGCCAGCAGCTGGGGACTGGGGAACACCGGGGAGCTGTTTTTT

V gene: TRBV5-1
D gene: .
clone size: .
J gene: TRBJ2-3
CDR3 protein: CASSSTGFADTQYF
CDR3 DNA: TGCGCCAGCAGCTCAACAGGGTTCGCAGATACGCAGTATTTT

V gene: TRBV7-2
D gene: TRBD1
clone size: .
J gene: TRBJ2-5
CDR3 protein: CASSLPGQGGETQYF
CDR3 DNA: TGTGCCAGCAGCTTACCCGGACAGGGTGGAGAGACCCAGTACTTC

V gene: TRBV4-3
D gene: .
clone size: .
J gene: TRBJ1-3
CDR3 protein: CASSQDAGPGNTIYF
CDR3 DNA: TGCGCCAGCAGCCAAGATGCGGGTCCTGGAAACACCATATATTTT

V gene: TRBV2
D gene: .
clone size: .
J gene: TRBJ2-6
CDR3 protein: CASSPGATSGANVLTF
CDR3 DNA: TGTGCCAGCAGTCCAGGGGCGACCTCTGGGGCCAACGTCCTGACTTTC

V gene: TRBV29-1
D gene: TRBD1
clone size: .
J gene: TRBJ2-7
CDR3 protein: CSVEDRDSYYEQYF
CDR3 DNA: TGCAGCGTTGAAGATCGGGACAGTTACTACGAGCAGTACTTC

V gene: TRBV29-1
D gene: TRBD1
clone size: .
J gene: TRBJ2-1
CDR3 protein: CSVGQGADNEQFF
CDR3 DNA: TGCAGCGTTGGACAGGGGGCTGACAATGAGCAGTTCTTC

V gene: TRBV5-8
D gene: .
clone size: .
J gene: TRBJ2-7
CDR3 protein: CASSLIRSSFEQYF
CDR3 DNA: TGTGCCAGCAGCTTGATTCGGTCTTCGTTCGAGCAGTACTTC

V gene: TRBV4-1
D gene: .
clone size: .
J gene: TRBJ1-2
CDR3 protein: CASSQAQPSNYGYTF
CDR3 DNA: TGCGCCAGCAGCCAAGCACAGCCCTCTAACTATGGCTACACCTTC

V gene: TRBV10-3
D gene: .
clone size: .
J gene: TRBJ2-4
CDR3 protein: CAISEPSGGLAKNIQYF
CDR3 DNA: TGTGCCATCAGTGAGCCCTCCGGGGGATTAGCCAAAAACATTCAGTACTTC

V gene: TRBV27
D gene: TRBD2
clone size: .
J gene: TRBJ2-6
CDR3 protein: CASTRYGGGAGANGLTF
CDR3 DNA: TGTGCCAGCACCAGATACGGGGGGGGCGCCGGGGCCAACGGCCTGACTTTC

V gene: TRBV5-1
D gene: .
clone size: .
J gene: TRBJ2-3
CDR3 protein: CASSLHGGSTDTQYF
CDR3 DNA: TGCGCCAGCAGCTTACACGGAGGCAGCACAGATACGCAGTATTTT

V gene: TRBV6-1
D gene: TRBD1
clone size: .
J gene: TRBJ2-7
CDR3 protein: CASSDTDRSREQYF
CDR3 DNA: TGTGCCAGCAGTGATACGGACAGGTCCCGCGAGCAGTACTTC

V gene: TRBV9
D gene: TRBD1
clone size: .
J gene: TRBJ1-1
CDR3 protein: CASSVATGQGGWTEAFF
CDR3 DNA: TGTGCCAGCAGCGTAGCTACGGGACAGGGGGGATGGACTGAAGCTTTCTTT

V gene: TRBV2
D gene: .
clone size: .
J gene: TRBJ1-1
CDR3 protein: CASSTENTEAFF
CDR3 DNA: TGTGCCAGCTCTACAGAGAACACTGAAGCTTTCTTT

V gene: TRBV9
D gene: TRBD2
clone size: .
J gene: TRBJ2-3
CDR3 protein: CASSVSSGRRDTDTQYF
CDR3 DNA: TGTGCCAGCAGCGTATCTAGCGGGAGGAGGGACACAGATACGCAGTATTTT

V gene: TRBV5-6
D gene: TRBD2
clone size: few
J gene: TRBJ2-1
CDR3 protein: CASSTSGLYNEQFF
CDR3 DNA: TGTGCCAGCTCGACTAGCGGGCTCTACAATGAGCAGTTCTTC

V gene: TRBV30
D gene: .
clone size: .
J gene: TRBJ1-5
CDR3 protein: CAFTRENSNQPQHF
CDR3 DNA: TGTGCCTTTACGAGGGAGAACAGCAATCAGCCCCAGCATTTT

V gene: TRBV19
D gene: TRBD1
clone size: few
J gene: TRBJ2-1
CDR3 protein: CASSKGTELPYNEQFF
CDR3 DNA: TGTGCCAGTAGTAAAGGGACAGAGTTACCGTATAATGAGCAGTTCTTC

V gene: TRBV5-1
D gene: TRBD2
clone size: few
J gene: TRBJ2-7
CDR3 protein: CASRRLAGVHEGALNEQYF
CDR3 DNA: TGCGCCAGCAGACGGTTAGCGGGAGTCCATGAGGGGGCCTTGAACGAGCAGTACTTC

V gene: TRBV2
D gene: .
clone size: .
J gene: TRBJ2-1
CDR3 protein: CASRETALSYNEQFF
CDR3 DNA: TGTGCCAGCAGGGAGACAGCCCTCTCCTACAATGAGCAGTTCTTC